This T cell receptor beta chain was sequenced in a study of early T cells in non-severe SARS-CoV-2 infection. Study-level information: Sequencing of unsorted whole blood was done on bulk RNA, leaving chains unpaired. Study-level points and caveats: Reliance on VDJdb matching favored anti-spike CD8 responses; private and CD4 specificities were missed.

The CDR3 totals 15 residues. The germline CDR1 and CDR2 sequences are MNHEY and SVGEGT. V lost 2 bases and J 7 bases, leaving 17 bases between the germline ends. To note about this clonotype: Its specificity is not known.

Attachment of unique molecular identifiers to individual cDNA molecules was performed. TCRdb passed the 5' RACE reads through MiXCR, listing each CDR3 protein once. The sample carries roughly 25,000 distinct CDR3 sequences, more than 4% recorded once. The rearrangement joins TRBV6-2 or TRBV6-3 to TRBJ1-2; a possible D gene is TRBD1 (5 bases). The TCR sequence derives from an adult who was a healthcare worker with PCR-confirmed SARS-CoV-2 infection or an uninfected control (not recorded which). Sequenced input: whole blood. The CDR3 loop is CASSYVGEGPSGYTF. DNA for the CDR3: TGTGCCAGCAGTTACGTCGGGGAGGGACCTAGTGGCTACACCTTC.